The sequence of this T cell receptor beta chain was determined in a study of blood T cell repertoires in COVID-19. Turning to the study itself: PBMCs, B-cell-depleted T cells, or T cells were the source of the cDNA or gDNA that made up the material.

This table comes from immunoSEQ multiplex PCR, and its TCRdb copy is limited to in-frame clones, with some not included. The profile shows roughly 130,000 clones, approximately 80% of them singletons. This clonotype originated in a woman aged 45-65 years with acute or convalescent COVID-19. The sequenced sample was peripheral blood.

CDR3 sequence (DNA): TGTGCCAGCTCGCCCGACAGGGATTATCAGCCCCAGCATTTT. Protein sequence: CASSPDRDYQPQHF. This chain links TRBV18 with TRBJ1-5; 7 bases align to TRBD1. Per the germline V gene, CDR1 is KGHSH and CDR2 is LQKENI. The CDR3 is 14 amino acids. Trimming removed 6 bases from V and 5 bases from J; junction bases left unmatched: 7.